The 11 T cell receptor beta chains in this list originate from one sample, sequenced in a study of technical replicates of blood from a few donors. Clones were read by immunoSEQ multiplex PCR, and TCRdb kept only the in-frame ones, dropping some. The data hold 70,000 to 95,000 clones, with 75% to 95% observed a single time. Material for sequencing was T cells isolated from PBMCs. Source of these receptors: a human donor in good health. Some clones in this sample may be carry-over from other donors' samples.

This clone was detected only once. The V call is TRBV9, the J call TRBJ2-2; D is perhaps TRBD2 (5 bases). Germline CDR1 SGDLS, CDR2 YYNGEE. This CDR3 contains 16 residues. The V end lost 3 bases, the J end lost 6 bases, and 18 bases lay between the germline ends. DNA for the CDR3: TGTGCCAGCAGCGCAGAGATCCCGGGATTTCCCGGGGAGCTGTTTTTT. Its translation: CASSAEIPGFPGELFF.

V is TRBV6-4 and J is TRBJ1-2, with D possibly TRBD1 on 5 matching bases. The germline gives CDR1 MRHNA, CDR2 SNTAGT. Trimming took 5 bases from V and 8 from J, leaving 18 bases between them. The CDR3 sequence is 14 residues long. CDR3 nucleotides: TGTGCCAGCAGTTTCGACAGACCCTGGCGAGGCTACACCTTC. It yields the protein CASSFDRPWRGYTF.

V is TRBV7-8 and J is TRBJ1-5; no clear D gene. The ends were cut back, 2 bases at V and 4 bases at J, with 15 bases in the middle. The CDR3 is 16 amino acids. Germline loops: CDR1 SGHVS, CDR2 FQNEAQ. CDR3 loop: CASSLFINGMNQPQHF. The CDR3 region has the DNA TGTGCCAGCAGCTTATTTATCAACGGGATGAATCAGCCCCAGCATTTT.

V is TRBV28 and J is TRBJ2-3, with no clear D. The CDR3 loop spans 12 amino acids. CDR1 MDHEN and CDR2 SYDVKM come from the germline V gene. V was cut by 6 bases and J by 6 bases, with 10 bases left in between. CDR3 sequence (DNA): TGTGCCAGCAGCCTAGTGGTCGATACGCAGTATTTT. Its translation is CASSLVVDTQYF.

The V gene is TRBV27, the J gene TRBJ2-7; D perhaps matches TRBD1 (6 bases). This CDR3 region has 17 residues. Germline V lookup: CDR1 MNHEY, CDR2 SMNVEV (reference sequence). Trimming pared 0 bases from V and 6 bases from J, leaving 21 bases between. The CDR3 DNA reads as TGTGCCAGCAGTTTATCGATTACAGGGACAAGAAGTGGCGAGCAGTACTTC. This gives the protein CASSLSITGTRSGEQYF.

The chain is built from TRBV5-1 and TRBJ1-2, with D tentatively TRBD1 (6 bases). The CDR3 is 13 residues long. V was clipped by 2 bases and J by 8 bases, with 13 bases between them. Germline CDR1 and CDR2: SGHRS and YFSETQ. The CDR3 region has the DNA TGCGCCAGCAGCTTTCGGGCAGGGGACGGCTACACCTTC. Protein sequence: CASSFRAGDGYTF.

This clone appeared a single time. This chain connects TRBV6-4 to TRBJ1-1; maybe TRBD1 (5 bases). Germline values: CDR1 MRHNA, CDR2 SNTAGT. The CDR3 runs 17 residues. With 6 bases removed from V and 3 bases from J, the gap between germline ends came to 23 bases. The CDR3 region is CASSKTAAFTMHTEAFF. The CDR3 nucleotides read TGTGCCAGCAGCAAGACAGCCGCCTTTACCATGCACACTGAAGCTTTCTTT.

The gene calls are TRBV12-5 and TRBJ2-7; 10 nucleotides align to TRBD1. The V segment lost 5 bases and the J segment 7 bases; nucleotides outside the gene matches: 8. Germline V lookup: CDR1 LGHNT, CDR2 FRNRAP. The CDR3 loop spans 14 amino acids. CDR3 region: CASGSGTGVGEQYF. CDR3 nucleotides: TGTGCTAGTGGTAGTGGGACAGGGGTTGGGGAGCAGTACTTC.

The V and J genes are TRBV10-1 and TRBJ2-1, with D possibly TRBD1 on 5 matching bases. This CDR3 has 13 amino acids. V lost 3 bases and J lost 2, with 5 bases in between. The germline gives CDR1 WNHNN, CDR2 SYGVQD (reference sequence). This CDR3 is CASSDRAYNEQFF. In nucleotides, the CDR3 is TGCGCCAGCAGTGACAGGGCCTACAATGAGCAGTTCTTC.

This chain joins TRBV29-1 and TRBJ1-4; 10 bases line up with TRBD1. With 0 bases clipped from V and 4 bases from J, the junction kept 8 bases outside the gene matches. Germline CDR1 SQVTM, CDR2 ANQGSEA. This CDR3 is 17 amino acids long. The CDR3 loop reads CSVEDPRDRGDNEKLFF. DNA for the CDR3: TGCAGCGTTGAAGACCCCCGGGACAGGGGAGATAATGAAAAACTGTTTTTT.

Details on this clone: At one end, the junction sequence differs from germline, possibly due to a read error. V is TRBV7-7 and J is TRBJ2-5, with D possibly TRBD1 on 9 matching bases. The germline gives CDR1 SSHAT, CDR2 FNYEAQ (reference sequence). CDR3 length: 16 amino acids. The CDR3, as DNA: TGTGCTAGCAGCTTAGCGGGGACAGGGAGCGCAGAGACCCAGTACTTC. Amino acid sequence: CASSLAGTGSAETQYF.